This TCR beta chain is drawn from a study of post-analysis software for immune sequencing data. Study details: Multiple sclerosis in the patients followed relapsing-remitting, secondary progressive and progressive-relapsing courses. Study-level results: F measure grouped same-batch samples tightly together. About 5 TRBV segments appeared more often in patients than in controls, and TRBV5-6, TRBV5-1 and TRBV20-1 were among these. Compared with controls, patients showed significantly lower normalized Chao1 diversity.

Prepared libraries of TCR beta cDNA carried unique molecular identifiers. The yield from around 1 to 10 million T cells was around 500,000 cDNA molecules in total. From the PCR reads, TCRdb called clonotypes with MiXCR, one entry per CDR3 protein. The repertoire has hundreds of thousands of distinct CDR3 sequences, roughly 50% of them found once; the top ten carry around 4.5%. Germline V gene sequence: CDR1 MNHEY, CDR2 SVGAGI. This CDR3 comprises 16 residues. Trimming took 0 bases from V and 0 from J, leaving 12 bases between them. Comments on this clonotype: Its antigen remains unidentified.

The source of this sequence is a girl aged 5-17 years with multiple sclerosis. The sample consisted of blood. J is TRBJ2-7 and V is TRBV6-5, with D perhaps matching TRBD2 (6 bases). CDR3 in DNA: TGTGCCAGCAGTTACTCGAGCGGGCCGGACTCCTACGAGCAGTACTTC. Translation gives CASSYSSGPDSYEQYF.